This T cell receptor (beta chain) was captured in a study of T cell responses to AZD1222 COVID-19 vaccine. Study at large: Pooled in the analysis were second doses at about 4 or about 12 weeks.

The CDR3 contains 14 residues. Germline assignment: CDR1 SGHAT and CDR2 FQDESV (reference sequence). Trimming at V came to 6 bases and at J to 3 bases, leaving 4 bases not matched to a gene. Here immunoSEQ multiplex PCR was the method, and the copy in TCRdb shows in-frame clones only, minus some. The data hold roughly 55,000 clones, with around nine tenths observed a single time. With regard to this clone: Its antigen is unknown.

Study-wide results and caveats: Sampling captured repertoires only after the peak T cell response. Vaccination with two AZD1222 doses was followed by a rise in Spike-specific TCR breadth and depth.

The sequence came from an adult in good health. The source material was peripheral blood, sampled on day 0 of AZD1222 vaccination. The chain links TRBV11-1 to TRBJ1-3, with TRBD1 identical over 8 bases. The CDR3 is CASSWTGIGNTIYF. CDR3 DNA sequence: TGTGCCAGCAGTTGGACAGGGATTGGAAACACCATATATTTT. The full variable domain, completed using reference TRBV11-1 and TRBJ1-3, is EAEVAQSPRYKITEKSQAVAFWCDPISGHATLYWYRQILGQGPELLVQFQDESVVDDSQLPKDRFSAERLKGVDSTLKIQPAELGDSAMYLCASSWTGIGNTIYFGEGSWLTVV.